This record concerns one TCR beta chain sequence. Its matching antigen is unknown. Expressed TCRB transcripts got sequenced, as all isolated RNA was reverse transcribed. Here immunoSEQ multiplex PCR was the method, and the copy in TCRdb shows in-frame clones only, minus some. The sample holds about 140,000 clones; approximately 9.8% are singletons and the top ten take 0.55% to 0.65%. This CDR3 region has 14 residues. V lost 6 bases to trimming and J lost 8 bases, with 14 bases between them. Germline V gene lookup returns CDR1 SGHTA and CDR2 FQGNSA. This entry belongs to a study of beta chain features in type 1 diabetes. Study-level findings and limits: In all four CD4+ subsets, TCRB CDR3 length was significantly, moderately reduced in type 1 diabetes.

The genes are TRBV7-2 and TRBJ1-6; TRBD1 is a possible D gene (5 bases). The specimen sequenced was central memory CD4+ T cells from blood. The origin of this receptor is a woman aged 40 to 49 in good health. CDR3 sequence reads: CASRDTAQHSPLHF. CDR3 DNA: TGTGCCAGCAGGGACACAGCCCAGCATTCACCCCTCCACTTT.